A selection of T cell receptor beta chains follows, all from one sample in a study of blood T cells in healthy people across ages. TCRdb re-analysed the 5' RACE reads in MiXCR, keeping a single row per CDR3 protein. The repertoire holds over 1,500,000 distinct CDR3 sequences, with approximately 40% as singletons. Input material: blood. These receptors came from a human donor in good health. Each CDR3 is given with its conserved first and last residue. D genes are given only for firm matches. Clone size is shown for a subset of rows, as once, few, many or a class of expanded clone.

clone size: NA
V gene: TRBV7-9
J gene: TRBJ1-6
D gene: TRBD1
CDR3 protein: CASSLDRGRRSPLHF
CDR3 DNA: TGTGCCAGCAGCTTAGACAGGGGGAGACGTTCACCCCTCCACTTT

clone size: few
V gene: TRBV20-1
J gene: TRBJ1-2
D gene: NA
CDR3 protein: CSANSLGGYTF
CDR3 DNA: TGCAGTGCAAATTCACTAGGCGGCTACACCTTC

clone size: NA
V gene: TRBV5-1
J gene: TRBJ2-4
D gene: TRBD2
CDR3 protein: CASSIGLAASKNIQYF
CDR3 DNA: TGCGCCAGCAGCATCGGACTAGCGGCTTCCAAAAACATTCAGTACTTC

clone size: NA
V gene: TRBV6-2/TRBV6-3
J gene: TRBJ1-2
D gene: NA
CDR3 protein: CASRLAGTPNGYTF
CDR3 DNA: TGTGCCAGCAGACTCGCCGGGACCCCCAATGGCTACACCTTC

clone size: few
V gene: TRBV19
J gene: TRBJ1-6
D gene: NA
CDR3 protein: CASSITGRNSPLHF
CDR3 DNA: TGTGCCAGTAGTATCACGGGCCGAAATTCACCCCTCCACTTT

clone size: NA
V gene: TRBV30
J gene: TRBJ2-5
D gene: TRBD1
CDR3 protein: CARSANRGSETQYF
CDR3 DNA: TGTGCCAGGAGTGCGAACAGGGGTTCCGAGACCCAGTACTTC

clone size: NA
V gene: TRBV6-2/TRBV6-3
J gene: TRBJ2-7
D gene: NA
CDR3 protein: CASSSPPTTGQYF
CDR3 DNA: TGTGCCAGCAGTAGCCCACCAACGACCGGGCAGTACTTC

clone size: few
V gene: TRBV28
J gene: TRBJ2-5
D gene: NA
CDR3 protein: CASGDAYNEQYF
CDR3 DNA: TGTGCCAGCGGTGACGCTTACAATGAGCAGTACTTC

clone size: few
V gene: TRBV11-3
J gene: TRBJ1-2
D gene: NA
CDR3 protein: CASNHAGHRHNYGYTF
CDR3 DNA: TGTGCCAGCAACCATGCCGGCCACCGACACAACTATGGCTACACCTTC

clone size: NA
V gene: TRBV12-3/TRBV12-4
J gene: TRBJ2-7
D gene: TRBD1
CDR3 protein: CASSPRGTGVLNEQYF
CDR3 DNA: TGTGCCAGCAGTCCCCGAGGAACAGGGGTTCTGAACGAGCAGTACTTC

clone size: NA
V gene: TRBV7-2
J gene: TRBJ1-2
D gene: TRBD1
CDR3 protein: CASSLSPDRGSGYTF
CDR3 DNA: TGTGCCAGCAGCTTAAGTCCCGACAGGGGCTCTGGCTACACCTTC

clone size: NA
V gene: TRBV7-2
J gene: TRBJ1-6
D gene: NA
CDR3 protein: CASSLGALGSPLHF
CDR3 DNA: TGTGCCAGCAGCTTGGGGGCGCTGGGTTCACCCCTCCACTTT

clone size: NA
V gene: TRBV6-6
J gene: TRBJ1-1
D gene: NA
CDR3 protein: CASRGRLGLNTEAFF
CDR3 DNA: TGTGCCAGCAGAGGTAGATTAGGGTTGAACACTGAAGCTTTCTTT

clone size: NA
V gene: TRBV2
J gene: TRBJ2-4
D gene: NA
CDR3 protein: CASSDLGGAGAKNIQYF
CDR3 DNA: TGTGCCAGCAGTGACTTGGGGGGCGCAGGGGCCAAAAACATTCAGTACTTC

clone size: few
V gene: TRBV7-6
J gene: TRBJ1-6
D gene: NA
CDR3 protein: CASSRELNNSPLHF
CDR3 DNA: TGTGCCAGCAGCAGGGAATTGAATAATTCACCCCTCCACTTT

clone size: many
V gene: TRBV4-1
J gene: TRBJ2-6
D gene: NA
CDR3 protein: CASKANHLSGANVLTF
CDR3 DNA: TGCGCCAGCAAGGCTAATCACCTCTCTGGGGCCAACGTCCTGACTTTC

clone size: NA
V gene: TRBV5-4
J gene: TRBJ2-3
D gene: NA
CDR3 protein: CASSLTERGTDTQYF
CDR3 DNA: TGTGCCAGCAGCCTTACGGAGAGGGGCACAGATACGCAGTATTTT

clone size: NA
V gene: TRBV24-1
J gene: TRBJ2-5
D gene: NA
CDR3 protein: CATSDSAGVAGEYQETQYF
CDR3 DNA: TGTGCCACCAGTGATTCGGCAGGGGTAGCAGGGGAGTACCAAGAGACCCAGTACTTC

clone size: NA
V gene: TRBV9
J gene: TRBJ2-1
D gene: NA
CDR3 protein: CASSGLGRGEQFF
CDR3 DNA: TGTGCCAGCAGCGGTTTGGGGAGAGGTGAGCAGTTCTTC

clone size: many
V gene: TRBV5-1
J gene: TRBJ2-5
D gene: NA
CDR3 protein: CASSLGGRQETQYF
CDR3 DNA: TGTGCCAGCAGCTTGGGGGGCCGACAAGAGACCCAGTACTTC

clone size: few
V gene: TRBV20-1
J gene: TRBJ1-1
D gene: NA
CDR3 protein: CSARGRGAAMNTEAFF
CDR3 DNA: TGCAGTGCTAGGGGTAGGGGGGCCGCTATGAACACTGAAGCTTTCTTT

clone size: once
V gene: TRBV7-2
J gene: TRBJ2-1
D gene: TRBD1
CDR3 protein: CASSLRGPGDNEQFF
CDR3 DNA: TGTGCCAGCAGCCTAAGGGGGCCAGGGGACAATGAGCAGTTCTTC

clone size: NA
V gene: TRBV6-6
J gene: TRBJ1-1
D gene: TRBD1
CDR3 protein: CASNSDREHTEAFF
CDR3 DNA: TGTGCCAGCAACTCAGACAGGGAGCACACTGAAGCTTTCTTT

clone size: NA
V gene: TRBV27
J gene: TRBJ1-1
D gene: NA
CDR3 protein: CASSLLTAFGTEAFF
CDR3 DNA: TGTGCCAGCAGTTTATTGACAGCTTTTGGAACTGAAGCTTTCTTT

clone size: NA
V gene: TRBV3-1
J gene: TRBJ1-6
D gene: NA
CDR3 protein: CASSQDLGGDSPLHF
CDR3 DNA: TGTGCCAGCAGCCAAGATCTCGGGGGCGATTCACCCCTCCACTTT

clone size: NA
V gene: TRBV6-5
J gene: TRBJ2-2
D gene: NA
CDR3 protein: CASREEATGELFF
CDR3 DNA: TGTGCCAGCAGGGAGGAAGCGACCGGGGAGCTGTTTTTT

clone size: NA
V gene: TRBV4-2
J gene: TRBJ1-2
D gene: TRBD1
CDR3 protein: CASSHGTGSFGYTF
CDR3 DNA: TGTGCCAGCAGCCATGGGACAGGGAGTTTTGGCTACACCTTC